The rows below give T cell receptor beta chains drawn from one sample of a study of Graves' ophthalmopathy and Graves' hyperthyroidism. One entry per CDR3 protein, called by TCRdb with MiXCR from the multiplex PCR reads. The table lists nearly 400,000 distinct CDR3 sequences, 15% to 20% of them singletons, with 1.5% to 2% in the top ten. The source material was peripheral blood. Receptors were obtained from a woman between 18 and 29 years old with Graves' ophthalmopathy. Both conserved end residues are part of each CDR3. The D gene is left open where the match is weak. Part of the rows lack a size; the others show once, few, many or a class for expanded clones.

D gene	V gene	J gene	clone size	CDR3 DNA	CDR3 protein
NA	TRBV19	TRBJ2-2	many	TGTGCCAGTAGCCCGGCGGGAAGCTCCGGGGAGCTGTTTTTT	CASSPAGSSGELFF
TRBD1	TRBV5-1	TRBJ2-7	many	TGCGCCAGCTCCGGGACAGGGAATTCCTACGAGCAGTACTTC	CASSGTGNSYEQYF
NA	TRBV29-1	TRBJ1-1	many	TGCACTCCTGCCCGGGTAGGGACTGAAGCTTTCTTT	CTPARVGTEAFF
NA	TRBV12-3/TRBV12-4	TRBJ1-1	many	TGTGCCAGCAGTTTAGCACCCAAGGAAAAAGCTTTCTTT	CASSLAPKEKAFF
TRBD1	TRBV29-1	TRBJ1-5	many	TGCAGCGTAAAAGTCAGGGGGCGTCAGCCCCAGCATTTT	CSVKVRGRQPQHF
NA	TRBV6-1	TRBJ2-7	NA	TGTGCCAGCAGTGAAGGAAGAGGTCTGGGGTACGAGCAGTACTTC	CASSEGRGLGYEQYF
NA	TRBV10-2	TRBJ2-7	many	TGCGCCAGCACCTCTGCCCTCTACGAGCAGTACTTC	CASTSALYEQYF
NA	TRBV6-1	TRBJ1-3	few	TGTGCCAGCAGTAATGGGGGTCACTCTGGAAACACCATATATTTT	CASSNGGHSGNTIYF
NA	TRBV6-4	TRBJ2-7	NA	TGTGCCAGCATCGCATACTACGAGCAGTACTTC	CASIAYYEQYF
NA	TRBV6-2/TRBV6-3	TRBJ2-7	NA	TGTGCCAGCAGTTACTTGAGGGAATACGCGCAGTACTTC	CASSYLREYAQYF
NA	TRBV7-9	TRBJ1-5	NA	TGTGCCAGCAGCTCCCACGGCAATCAGCCCCAGCATTTT	CASSSHGNQPQHF
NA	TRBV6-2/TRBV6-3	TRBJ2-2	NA	TGTGCCAGCAGTTATTCGGTTGAGAACACCGGGGAGCTGTTTTTT	CASSYSVENTGELFF
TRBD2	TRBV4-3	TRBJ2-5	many	TGCGCCAGCAGCCAAGGCGCGGGAGGAGCAGAGACCCAGTACTTC	CASSQGAGGAETQYF
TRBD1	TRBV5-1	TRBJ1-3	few	TGCGCCAGCACCCAGACAGGGGCGAGCTCTGGAAACACCATATATTTT	CASTQTGASSGNTIYF
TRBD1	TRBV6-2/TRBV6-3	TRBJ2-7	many	TGTGCCAGCCGACCTACAGGGGGCCGGGTGGAGCAGTACTTC	CASRPTGGRVEQYF
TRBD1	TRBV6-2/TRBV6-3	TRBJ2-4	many	TGTGCCAGCGGCACCAGGGACAGCATTCAGTACTTC	CASGTRDSIQYF
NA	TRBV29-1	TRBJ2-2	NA	TGCAGCGTTGAAAGGGGCGCGAACACCGGGGAGCTGTTTTTT	CSVERGANTGELFF
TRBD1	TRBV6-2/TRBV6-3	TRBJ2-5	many	TGTGCCAGCAGTTACTCCTGGGACAGGGGGCGAGAGACCCAGTACTTC	CASSYSWDRGRETQYF
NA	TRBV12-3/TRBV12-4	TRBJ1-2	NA	TGTGCCAGCAGTAGGACAGACCTTTACTATGGCTACACCTTC	CASSRTDLYYGYTF
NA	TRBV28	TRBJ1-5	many	TGTGCCAGCAGTTTAGAGGGGGGGAAATATAGCAATCAGCCCCAGCATTTT	CASSLEGGKYSNQPQHF
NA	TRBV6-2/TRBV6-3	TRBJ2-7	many	TGTGCCAGCAGTTACCCCGGACATTCTTCCGAGCAGTACTTC	CASSYPGHSSEQYF
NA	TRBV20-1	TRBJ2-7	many	TGCAGTGCTAGGGGGTACTACGAGCAGTACTTC	CSARGYYEQYF
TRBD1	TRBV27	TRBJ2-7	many	TGTGCCAGCAGCTCCGGGGACAGGAACGAGCAGTACTTC	CASSSGDRNEQYF